This TCR beta chain was captured in a study of T cell responses to AZD1222 COVID-19 vaccine. Germline CDR1 is SGDLS and CDR2 is YYNGEE. The germline V and J ends were trimmed by 0 bases and 2 bases, with 10 bases remaining between them. The CDR3 totals 15 residues. This clone was detected only a few times. Its antigen is unknown. Whole-study results and caveats: Researchers report vaccine-associated CD4 TCRs spanning spike, with dominance at 160-218 and 743-854. Most donors were white British and more were female, and clonal diversity was possibly underestimated.

Sequencing was performed with immunoSEQ multiplex PCR; in TCRdb, only in-frame clones are kept and a portion is missing. The table includes 150,000 to 200,000 clones, 90% detected once. The receptor comes from an adult in good health. Sequenced material: peripheral blood, taken on day 0 of AZD1222 vaccination. J is TRBJ2-3 and V is TRBV9; D is undetermined. The CDR3 nucleotides are TGTGCCAGCAGCGTAGGGTCGCGGTACACAGATACGCAGTATTTT. It encodes CASSVGSRYTDTQYF.